This T cell receptor beta chain is drawn from a study of post-analysis software for immune sequencing data. Across the study: Included courses were relapsing-remitting and secondary progressive multiple sclerosis; progressive-relapsing multiple sclerosis was also included. Study outcomes and limitations: Multiple sclerosis patients had significantly lower normalized Chao1 diversity than controls. In patients, TRBV5-6, TRBV5-1 and TRBV20-1 belonged to four or five TRBV segments found more frequently than in controls.

V lost 10 bases and J lost 4, with 21 bases in between. The length of the CDR3 is 15 residues. The germline CDR1 and CDR2 sequences are ENHRY and SYGVKD. This clonotype was observed a few times. Its target is unknown. Each TCR beta cDNA library carried unique molecular identifiers. Researchers reported approximately 500,000 cDNA molecules coming from approximately 0.91 to 9.4 million T cells. Using its own MiXCR run on the PCR reads, TCRdb lists one record per CDR3 protein. Found here are about 540,000 distinct CDR3 sequences, 30% to 40% of them singletons; the top ten hold 6%. Sequencing input: blood. This clonotype originated in a girl aged 2-17 years with multiple sclerosis. The chain is built from TRBV10-3 and TRBJ2-3; D not resolved. CDR3 amino acids: CATRTSQAVSDTQYF. As DNA, the CDR3 is TGTGCCACCCGGACCTCCCAGGCAGTCTCAGATACGCAGTATTTT.